These 19 T cell receptor beta chains were sequenced from one sample in a study of cytomegalovirus exposure and HLA in healthy donors. PCR amplification relied on 60 Vbeta primers (plus 13 Jbeta primers). Profiled with immunoSEQ multiplex PCR; TCRdb holds only in-frame clones, not every one. The sample consists of over 120,000 clones, about 74% of them appearing once. Input material: PBMCs. These receptors all stem from a man aged 18-30 years in good health and CMV-seropositive.

J is TRBJ2-1 and V is TRBV6-6; possible D gene TRBD2, 5 bases. The CDR3 extends over 15 amino acids. Between the trimmed V and J ends, which lost 6 bases and 0 bases, there was a span of 12 bases. CDR1 is MNHNY, CDR2 SVGAGI, per germline (reference sequence). The CDR3 here is CASSRRGSSYNEQFF. The CDR3 nucleotides are TGTGCCAGCAGCCGCCGTGGGAGCTCCTACAATGAGCAGTTCTTC.

This clone was recorded a few times. The J gene is TRBJ1-1, the V gene TRBV6-5; D may be TRBD1 (5 bases). The CDR3 totals 13 residues. Germline loops: CDR1 MNHEY, CDR2 SVGAGI. The V end was cut by 0 bases, the J end by 7 bases, with 9 bases between. The CDR3 DNA reads TGTGCCAGCAGTTACTCGGGCGACAGTGAAGCTTTCTTT. Translation gives CASSYSGDSEAFF.

The chain uses TRBV11-1 and TRBJ2-5; tentatively, D is TRBD2 (5 bases). The CDR3 runs to 15 residues. The germline CDR1 and CDR2 sequences are SGHAT and FQDESV (reference sequence). Trimming took 7 bases from V and 0 from J, leaving 15 bases between them. The CDR3 spells CASTSRGENQETQYF. CDR3 nucleotides: TGTGCCAGCACTTCCCGGGGTGAGAACCAAGAGACCCAGTACTTC.

The chain is built from TRBV27 and TRBJ2-2; 7 nucleotides align to TRBD1. After removal of 2 bases from V and 7 bases from J, the junction contained 7 bases not matched to a gene. The CDR3 is made up of 15 amino acids. CDR1 is MNHEY and CDR2 is SMNVEV in the germline V gene (reference sequence). The DNA of the CDR3 is TGTGCCAGCAGTTTACGTTACAGGGGTGGCGGGGAGCTGTTTTTT. Translating gives CASSLRYRGGGELFF.

CDR3 bases: TGTGCCAGCAGGGGGACAGGGGGCTTGGCTGAAGCTTTCTTT. Translation: CASRGTGGLAEAFF. This chain joins TRBV2 and TRBJ1-1, with 12 positions matching TRBD1. V lost 6 bases to trimming and J lost 6 bases; unmatched junction nucleotides: 5. Germline V lookup: CDR1 SNHLY, CDR2 FYNNEI. The CDR3 has 14 amino acids. Drawing the rest from reference TRBV2 and TRBJ1-1, the complete variable domain is EPEVTQTPSHQVTQMGQEVILRCVPISNHLYFYWYRQILGQKVEFLVSFYNNEISEKSEIFDDQFSVERPDGSNFTLKIRSTKLEDSAMYFCASRGTGGLAEAFFGQGTRLTVV.

This clone was detected once. The chain recombines TRBV5-6 with TRBJ1-2; D not certain. There are 13 residues in the CDR3. V was trimmed by 0 bases and J by 3 bases, leaving 6 bases between them. Germline V gene sequence: CDR1 SGHDT, CDR2 YYEEEE. The CDR3 reads CASSLVEYYGYTF. For the CDR3, the DNA is TGTGCCAGCAGCTTGGTAGAATACTATGGCTACACCTTC.

This clone was recorded once. V and J are TRBV7-9 and TRBJ2-5, with D tentatively TRBD2 (7 bases). The V gene lost 5 bases and the J gene lost 5 bases, with 21 bases spanning the gap. This CDR3 is built from 16 residues. CDR1 and CDR2 (germline): SEHNR, FQNEAQ (reference sequence). The CDR3 spells CASSPPGGALGETQYF. The CDR3 DNA follows: TGTGCCAGCAGCCCCCCGGGGGGCGCCCTGGGGGAGACCCAGTACTTC.

The chain links TRBV7-2 to TRBJ2-3, with a possible D match to TRBD2 (5 bases). V gave up 4 bases and J gave up 2 bases, with 19 bases separating them. This CDR3 comprises 17 residues. From germline, CDR1 is SGHTA and CDR2 FQGNSA. CDR3: CASSSLRVTGFTDTQYF. The CDR3 DNA sequence: TGTGCCAGCAGCTCACTCCGGGTTACGGGGTTCACAGATACGCAGTATTTT. Full variable domain (remainder filled in from reference TRBV7-2 and TRBJ2-3): GAGVSQSPSNKVTEKGKDVELRCDPISGHTALYWYRQSLGQGLEFLIYFQGNSAPDKSGLPSDRFSAERTGGSVSTLTIQRTQQEDSAVYLCASSSLRVTGFTDTQYFGPGTRLTVL.

The rearrangement joins TRBV6-6 to TRBJ1-1; D remains ambiguous. Germline V gene sequence: CDR1 MNHNY, CDR2 SVGAGI (reference sequence). CDR3 length: 15 residues. Deletions cut 6 bases from V and 2 bases from J, with 16 bases between. CDR3 sequence reads: CASSRTTVTNTEAFF. In DNA form, the CDR3 reads TGTGCCAGCAGCCGTACGACTGTGACTAACACTGAAGCTTTCTTT.

The V gene is TRBV7-8, the J gene TRBJ2-1; TRBD2 aligns across 8 bases. This CDR3 is 15 amino acids long. The V gene end was trimmed by 5 bases and the J gene end by 1 base; junction bases not matched to a gene: 4. CDR1 and CDR2 from the germline V gene are SGHVS and FQNEAQ. The CDR3 here is CASSRLALSYNEQFF. The CDR3 DNA follows: TGTGCCAGCAGCAGACTAGCGTTATCCTACAATGAGCAGTTCTTC.

V gene TRBV13 combines with J gene TRBJ2-5; 11 bases map to TRBD1. Germline CDR1 PRHDT, CDR2 FYEKMQ (reference sequence). J lost 2 bases, V lost 5 bases, and 7 bases had no gene match. This CDR3 has 16 residues. CDR3 sequence reads: CASSAQGTGGQETQYF. CDR3 in DNA: TGTGCCAGCAGCGCACAGGGGACAGGGGGTCAAGAGACCCAGTACTTC.

The chain carries TRBV6-4 and TRBJ2-3, with D possibly being TRBD2 (6 bases). The germline V gene encodes CDR1 MRHNA and CDR2 SNTAGT. Trimming took 5 bases from V and 0 from J, leaving 6 bases between them. This CDR3 is built from 13 residues. The CDR3 loop reads CASSSGSTDTQYF. The CDR3 nucleotides are TGTGCCAGCAGTAGCGGGAGCACAGATACGCAGTATTTT.

The J gene is TRBJ2-1, the V gene TRBV5-1; 8 positions match TRBD2. J gave up 11 bases and V 2 bases, and 12 bases lay outside the gene matches. The CDR3 consists of 15 residues. Germline V lookup: CDR1 SGHRS, CDR2 YFSETQ. The CDR3 reads CASSFEAAGLVQQFF. The CDR3 DNA sequence: TGCGCCAGCAGCTTCGAGGCAGCGGGACTAGTTCAGCAGTTCTTC.

V usage is TRBV6-5 and J usage is TRBJ2-7, with unresolved D. The CDR3 is 14 residues long. V was pared by 6 bases and J by 7 bases, with 19 bases between. Germline assignment: CDR1 MNHEY and CDR2 SVGAGI. The CDR3 sequence: CASSHLSPKWEQYF. CDR3 DNA sequence: TGTGCCAGCAGCCACTTAAGCCCTAAGTGGGAGCAGTACTTC.

The rearrangement joins TRBV19 to TRBJ2-1, with D possibly TRBD2 on 6 matching bases. V was shortened by 5 bases and J by 9 bases, with 14 bases between the two germline ends. The CDR3 length is 13 residues. Germline V gene sequence: CDR1 LNHDA, CDR2 SQIVND (reference sequence). CDR3 nucleotides: TGTGCCAGTAGTCCAACTAGCCCCAGTGAGCAGTTCTTC. Its protein product is CASSPTSPSEQFF.

The rearrangement links TRBV7-2 to TRBJ2-1; 16 bases align to TRBD2. The J segment lost 11 bases and the V segment lost 4 bases, leaving 11 bases of the junction unmatched. The CDR3 is made up of 17 amino acids. CDR1 SGHTA and CDR2 FQGNSA come from the germline V gene. CDR3 sequence reads: CASSSPGLAGGLRKQFF. CDR3 in DNA: TGTGCCAGCAGCTCCCCGGGACTAGCGGGAGGGCTAAGGAAGCAGTTCTTC.

To note about this clone: Since the CDR3 does not end with the conserved phenylalanine or tryptophan, this likely comes from a read error. The genes are TRBV4-2 and TRBJ2-2; D is unclear. CDR3 length: 13 amino acids. CDR1 and CDR2 from the germline V gene are LGHNA and YNFKEQ. With 4 bases removed from V and 1 base from J, the gap between germline ends came to 4 bases. In DNA form, the CDR3 reads TGTGCCAGCAGCCTTATGAACACCGGGGAGCTGTTTGTT. Its translation is CASSLMNTGELFV.

The chain couples TRBV9 to TRBJ1-1; D may be TRBD1 (5 bases). Trimming left V 3 bases short and J 1 base short, with 19 bases between. Per germline, CDR1 SGDLS and CDR2 YYNGEE. The CDR3 contains 17 residues. CDR3 in amino acids: CASSGTPGGGPNTEAFF. The CDR3 DNA sequence: TGTGCCAGCAGCGGGACCCCTGGGGGGGGACCGAACACTGAAGCTTTCTTT.

This chain joins TRBV7-9 and TRBJ2-1; 10 nucleotides agree with TRBD2. The CDR3 is made up of 15 amino acids. The trim removed 5 bases at V and 7 bases at J, leaving 8 bases unmatched. CDR1 and CDR2 from the germline V gene are SEHNR and FQNEAQ (reference sequence). The CDR3 reads CASSRSGGALNEQFF. The CDR3, as DNA: TGTGCCAGCAGCCGGAGCGGGGGGGCTCTGAATGAGCAGTTCTTC. Looking up the rest from reference TRBV7-9 and TRBJ2-1 gives the full variable domain: DTGVSQNPRHKITKRGQNVTFRCDPISEHNRLYWYRQTLGQGPEFLTYFQNEAQLEKSRLLSDRFSAERPKGSFSTLEIQRTEQGDSAMYLCASSRSGGALNEQFFGPGTRLTVL.